One and the same sample provided the 25 T cell receptor beta chains below, sequenced in a study of Ad26.COV2.S vaccination and SARS-CoV-2 variants. The treatment denotes: 15 to 20 received Ad26.COV2.S at low or high dose, single or two shots; several received placebo; per-sample allocation not given. The study sampled participants on day 63 after the first vaccine or placebo injection. Clones were sequenced by immunoSEQ multiplex PCR, and TCRdb holds only the in-frame ones, with some missing. The sample contains fewer than 800,000 clones, roughly 90% of which appear only once. The sample here was peripheral blood, taken in a trial of Ad26.COV2.S vaccine versus placebo. Source of these receptors: a person aged 18 to 65 who received the Ad26.COV2.S COVID-19 vaccine or a placebo.

This clone was picked up a small number of times. The V call is TRBV7-9, the J call TRBJ1-5; a possible D gene is TRBD1 (6 bases). CDR1 is SEHNR, CDR2 FQNEAQ, per germline (reference sequence). The CDR3 runs to 14 residues. V was shortened by 1 base and J by 4 bases, with 8 bases between the two germline ends. CDR3 sequence: CASSLGQANQPQHF. In DNA form, the CDR3 reads TGTGCCAGCAGCTTAGGACAGGCTAATCAGCCCCAGCATTTT.

The CDR3 is CASSGTGVSGNTIYF. Here the CDR3 DNA reads TGTGCCAGCAGCGGCACAGGGGTCTCTGGAAACACCATATATTTT. The chain uses TRBV2 and TRBJ1-3, with 7 positions matching TRBD1. With V trimmed by 6 bases and J by 0 bases, 5 bases remained unmatched. Germline V lookup: CDR1 SNHLY, CDR2 FYNNEI. The CDR3 runs to 15 residues.

The rearrangement joins TRBV27 to TRBJ2-1; 8 bases align to TRBD2. The CDR3 extends over 14 amino acids. Germline-derived CDR1 and CDR2 are MNHEY and SMNVEV (reference sequence). Trimming cost V 3 bases and J 5 bases; bases outside gene matches: 3. The CDR3 here is CASSFGSGNNEQFF. The CDR3 coding sequence is TGTGCCAGCAGTTTCGGTAGCGGGAACAATGAGCAGTTCTTC.

The J gene is TRBJ2-5, the V gene TRBV18, with a weak D call TRBD1 (6 bases). CDR1 is KGHSH, CDR2 LQKENI, per germline. Trimming stripped 8 bases from V and 1 base from J, with 14 bases between. The CDR3 contains 14 residues. The CDR3 spells CASTATGPQETQYF. In nucleotides, the CDR3 is TGTGCCAGCACTGCAACAGGGCCCCAAGAGACCCAGTACTTC.

This clone was observed a few times. An end of the junction does not agree with germline; a read error may underlie this. V usage is TRBV19 and J usage is TRBJ1-4; a weak D match, TRBD1 (5 bases). The CDR3 has 15 amino acids. Per the germline V gene, CDR1 is LNHDA and CDR2 is SQIVND (reference sequence). CDR3 nucleotides: TGTGCCAGTACTATAAGTGGGACGGAGGGGGAAAAACTGTTTTTT. This translates into CASTISGTEGEKLFF.

CDR3 sequence reads: CASNPRTGSGNTIYF. The CDR3 DNA is TGTGCCAGCAACCCCCGGACCGGTTCTGGAAACACCATATATTTT. The chain has TRBV2 and TRBJ1-3; no clear D. CDR3 size: 15 residues. V lost 7 bases, J lost 1 base, and 14 bases lay in between. The germline V gene encodes CDR1 SNHLY and CDR2 FYNNEI.

The chain recombines TRBV12-3 or TRBV12-4 with TRBJ1-1, with D hard to call. The V end was cut by 7 bases, the J end by 11 bases, with 17 bases between. This CDR3 has 12 residues. Here the CDR3 DNA reads TGTGCCAGCACTAACCCCCCCGGCTCCGCTTTCTTT. Its translation: CASTNPPGSAFF.

The J gene is TRBJ1-1, the V gene TRBV6-5; D gene unclear. The germline CDR1 and CDR2 sequences are MNHEY and SVGAGI. V was trimmed by 6 bases and J by 12 bases, leaving 23 bases between them. The CDR3 covers 14 residues. The CDR3 sequence: CASSRIPRTPVTFF. The CDR3 coding sequence is TGTGCCAGCAGCCGCATTCCCCGGACGCCGGTAACTTTCTTT.

In its sample, this clone was seen a few times. The J gene is TRBJ2-1, the V gene TRBV3-1 (or the pseudogene TRBV3-2); 13 bases agree with TRBD2. Germline trimming cut 1 base from V and 7 bases from J; bases unmatched to any gene: 1. The CDR3 contains 15 residues. Germline V lookup: CDR1 LGHDT, CDR2 YNNKEL (reference sequence). The CDR3 bases are TGTGCCAGCAGCCAAGCACTAGCGGGAGGGAATGAGCAGTTCTTC. It codes for CASSQALAGGNEQFF.

This clone was counted only a few times. The same CDR3 arises from other DNA sequences in this sample as well. The chain employs TRBV30 and TRBJ1-5, with 8 bases that match TRBD1. The CDR3 has 13 residues. V shed 0 bases, J shed 5 bases, and the junction held 0 bases outside the gene matches. CDR1 is GTSNPN and CDR2 is SVGIG in the germline V gene (reference sequence). This chain's CDR3 is CAWSVQGDQPQHF. The CDR3 nucleotides read TGTGCCTGGAGTGTACAGGGGGATCAGCCCCAGCATTTT.

V usage is TRBV15 and J usage is TRBJ2-2; no definite D call. The germline V gene has CDR1 LNHNV and CDR2 YYDKDF (reference sequence). The CDR3 has 15 residues. V shed 1 base and J shed 1 base, with 7 bases lying between them. The DNA of the CDR3 is TGTGCCACCAGCAGAGTAAGCCAGAACACCGGGGAGCTGTTTTTT. Protein sequence: CATSRVSQNTGELFF.

This chain connects TRBV14 to TRBJ2-2; the match to TRBD2 covers 9 bases. In germline, CDR1 is SGHDN, CDR2 FVKESK. The trim removed 3 bases at V and 5 bases at J, leaving 10 bases unmatched. There are 17 residues in the CDR3. Here the CDR3 DNA reads TGTGCCAGCAGCCAGTCAATCAGCGGGGGGAGAACCGGGGAGCTGTTTTTT. Protein sequence: CASSQSISGGRTGELFF.

V and J are TRBV2 and TRBJ2-5; TRBD2 matches at 16 bases. Trimming removed 8 bases from V and 5 bases from J; junction bases left unmatched: 5. This CDR3 contains 15 residues. From germline, CDR1 is SNHLY and CDR2 FYNNEI. The DNA for the CDR3 is TGTGCCAGCGTTGGGACTAGCGGGAGGGCGGAGACCCAGTACTTC. It translates to CASVGTSGRAETQYF.

The chain carries TRBV5-1 and TRBJ2-1, with TRBD2 identical over 11 bases. The CDR3 is 16 residues long. V lost 2 bases to trimming and J lost 5 bases; unmatched junction nucleotides: 6. In germline, CDR1 is SGHRS, CDR2 YFSETQ. The CDR3 region is CASSLSPLAGDNEQFF. In nucleotides, the CDR3 is TGCGCCAGCAGCTTATCCCCACTAGCGGGAGACAATGAGCAGTTCTTC.

The chain joins TRBV6-5 to TRBJ2-1; no clear D. Germline V gene lookup returns CDR1 MNHEY and CDR2 SVGAGI. The CDR3 sequence is 15 residues long. V was trimmed by 4 bases and J by 0 bases, leaving 10 bases between them. The DNA for the CDR3 is TGTGCCAGCAGTTCTGGGCCGAGCTCCTACAATGAGCAGTTCTTC. Protein: CASSSGPSSYNEQFF.

This clone was picked up a small number of times. This rearrangement joins TRBV5-4 to TRBJ1-2, with a tentative D call TRBD1 (6 bases). This CDR3 has 14 amino acids. V shed 4 bases and J shed 8 bases, with 18 bases lying between them. From germline, CDR1 is SGHNT and CDR2 YYREEE (reference sequence). Written as DNA, the CDR3 is TGTGCCAGCAGCACCTCGACAGGATCGGGAGGCTACACCTTC. Protein product: CASSTSTGSGGYTF.

The chain uses TRBV4-1 and TRBJ1-1; D is unclear. Deletions cut 0 bases from V and 6 bases from J, with 14 bases between. The CDR3 spans 15 residues. Looked up from germline, CDR1 is MGHRA and CDR2 is YSYEKL. CDR3 loop: CASSQEYGRRAEAFF. For the CDR3, the DNA is TGCGCCAGCAGCCAAGAATACGGCCGGCGGGCTGAAGCTTTCTTT.

The chain links TRBV20-1 to TRBJ2-1; 10 bases fit TRBD1. CDR1 and CDR2 from the germline V gene are DFQATT and SNEGSKA (reference sequence). This CDR3 has 15 residues. With V trimmed by 3 bases and J by 8 bases, 10 bases remained unmatched. The CDR3 DNA sequence: TGCAGTGCTAGTCGGGGGGGGACAGGGGTCGATGAGCAGTTCTTC. It encodes CSASRGGTGVDEQFF.

J is TRBJ2-5 and V is TRBV27, with D possibly being TRBD2 (5 bases). The germline CDR1 and CDR2 sequences are MNHEY and SMNVEV (reference sequence). The CDR3 has 13 amino acids. Trimming left V 3 bases short and J 7 bases short, with 12 bases between. CDR3 bases: TGTGCCAGCAGTTTTGAGGGTCCAAGGACCCAGTACTTC. It specifies CASSFEGPRTQYF.

V usage is TRBV27 and J usage is TRBJ2-1; D remains unclear. The CDR3 is made up of 13 amino acids. The germline V and J ends were trimmed by 8 bases and 8 bases, with 16 bases remaining between them. The germline V gene encodes CDR1 MNHEY and CDR2 SMNVEV (reference sequence). DNA of the CDR3: TGTGCCAGCGGTCGTCAGCAATTGTATGAGCAGTTCTTC. Translating gives CASGRQQLYEQFF.

The CDR3 sequence: CASSISNEQFF. CDR3 DNA: TGTGCCAGCAGCATTAGCAATGAGCAGTTCTTC. The genes are TRBV11-2 and TRBJ2-1; no definite D call. CDR1 is SGHAT, CDR2 FQNNGV, per germline. Between the trimmed V and J ends, which lost 5 bases and 6 bases, there was a span of 5 bases. This CDR3 has 11 amino acids.

The rearrangement links TRBV5-6 to TRBJ2-7, with D possibly being TRBD1 (6 bases). This CDR3 is built from 18 residues. Germline CDR1 is SGHDT and CDR2 is YYEEEE. Trimming removed 6 bases from V and 7 bases from J, with 32 bases in between. CDR3 residues: CASTAFLVSGVLPGEQYF. The CDR3, as DNA: TGTGCCAGCACCGCTTTTCTAGTATCAGGGGTCCTCCCTGGGGAGCAGTACTTC.

The V and J genes are TRBV27 and TRBJ1-2; no definite D call. CDR1 and CDR2 from the germline V gene are MNHEY and SMNVEV (reference sequence). Trimming removed 5 bases at V and 4 bases at J, with 14 bases between. CDR3 length: 14 amino acids. CDR3 sequence: CASSARPLPYGYTF. The CDR3 nucleotides are TGTGCCAGCAGTGCGAGGCCATTGCCCTATGGCTACACCTTC.

The CDR3 nucleotides read TGTGCCAGCAGTGAAGTAACCAGGGGGCGTGAGCAGTACTTC. It yields the protein CASSEVTRGREQYF. This chain links TRBV6-1 with TRBJ2-7; TRBD1 matches at 8 bases. V trimming: 1 base; J trimming: 7 bases; junction bases outside the gene matches: 6. Germline V CDR1 and CDR2: MNHNS, SASEGT. CDR3 length: 14 amino acids.

The chain carries TRBV27 and TRBJ2-1; 7 bases align to TRBD2. The CDR3 sequence is 16 residues long. V lost 0 bases and J lost 0; bases outside the gene matches: 2. Germline V gene lookup returns CDR1 MNHEY and CDR2 SMNVEV (reference sequence). CDR3 nucleotides: TGTGCCAGCAGTTTATCTCCTAGCGGCTCCTACAATGAGCAGTTCTTC. Its protein is CASSLSPSGSYNEQFF.